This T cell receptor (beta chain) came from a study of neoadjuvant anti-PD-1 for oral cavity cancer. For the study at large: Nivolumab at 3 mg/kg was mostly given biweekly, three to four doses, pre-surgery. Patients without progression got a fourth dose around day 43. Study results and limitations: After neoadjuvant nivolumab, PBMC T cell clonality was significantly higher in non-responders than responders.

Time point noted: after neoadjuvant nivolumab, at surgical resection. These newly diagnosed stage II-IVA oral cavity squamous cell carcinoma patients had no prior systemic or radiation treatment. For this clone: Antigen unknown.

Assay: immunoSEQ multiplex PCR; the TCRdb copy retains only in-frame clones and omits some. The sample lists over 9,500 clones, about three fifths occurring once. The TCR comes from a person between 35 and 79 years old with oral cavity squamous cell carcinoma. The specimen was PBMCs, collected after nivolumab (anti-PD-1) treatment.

CDR3 in amino acids: CASVRTSGTRETQYF. CDR3 nucleotides: TGTGCCAGCGTTCGGACTAGCGGGACTCGAGAGACCCAGTACTTC. The chain employs TRBV6-5 and TRBJ2-5; 12 bases are a match to TRBD2. The CDR3 has 15 amino acids. V trimming: 8 bases; J trimming: 4 bases; junction bases outside the gene matches: 8. The germline gives CDR1 MNHEY, CDR2 SVGAGI.